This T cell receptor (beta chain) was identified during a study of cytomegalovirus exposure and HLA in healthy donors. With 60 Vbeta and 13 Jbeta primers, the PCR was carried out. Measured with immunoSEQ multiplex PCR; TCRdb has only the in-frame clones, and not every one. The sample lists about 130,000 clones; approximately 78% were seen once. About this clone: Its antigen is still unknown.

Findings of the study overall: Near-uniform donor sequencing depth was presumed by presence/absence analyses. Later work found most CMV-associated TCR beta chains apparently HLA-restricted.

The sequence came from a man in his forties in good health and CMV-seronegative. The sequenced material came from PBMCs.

The CDR3 region is CASTGTPNYGYTF. CDR3 sequence (DNA): TGTGCCAGCACCGGGACTCCAAACTATGGCTACACCTTC. V usage is TRBV28 and J usage is TRBJ1-2; D is possibly TRBD1 (5 bases). The ends were cut back, 7 bases at V and 2 bases at J, with 11 bases in the middle. Germline V gives CDR1 MDHEN, CDR2 SYDVKM. The CDR3 has 13 amino acids.